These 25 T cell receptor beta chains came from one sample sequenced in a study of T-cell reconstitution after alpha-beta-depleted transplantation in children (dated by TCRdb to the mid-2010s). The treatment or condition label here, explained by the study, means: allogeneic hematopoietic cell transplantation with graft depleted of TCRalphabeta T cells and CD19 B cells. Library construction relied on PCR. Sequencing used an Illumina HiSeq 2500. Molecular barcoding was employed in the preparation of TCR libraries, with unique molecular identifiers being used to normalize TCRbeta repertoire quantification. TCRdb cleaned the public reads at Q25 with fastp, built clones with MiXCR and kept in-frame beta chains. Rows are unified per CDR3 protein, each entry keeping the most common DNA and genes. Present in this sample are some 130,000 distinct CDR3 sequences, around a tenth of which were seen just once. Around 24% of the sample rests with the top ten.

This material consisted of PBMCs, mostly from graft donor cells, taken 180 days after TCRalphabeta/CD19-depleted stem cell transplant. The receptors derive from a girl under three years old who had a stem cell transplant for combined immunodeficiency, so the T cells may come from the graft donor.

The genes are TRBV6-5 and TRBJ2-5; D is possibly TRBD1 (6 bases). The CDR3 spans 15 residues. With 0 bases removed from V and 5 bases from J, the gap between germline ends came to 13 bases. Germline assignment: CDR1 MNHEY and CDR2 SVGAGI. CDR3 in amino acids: CASSYSGATQETQYF. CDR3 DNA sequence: TGTGCCAGCAGTTACTCGGGGGCCACTCAGGAGACCCAGTACTTC.

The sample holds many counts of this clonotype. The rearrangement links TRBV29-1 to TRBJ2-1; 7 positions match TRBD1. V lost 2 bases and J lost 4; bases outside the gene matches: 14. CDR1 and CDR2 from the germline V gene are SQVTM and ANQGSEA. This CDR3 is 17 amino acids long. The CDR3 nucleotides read TGCAGCGTTGAACCAAAAACGGGACAGCTTATATACAATGAGCAGTTCTTC. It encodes CSVEPKTGQLIYNEQFF.

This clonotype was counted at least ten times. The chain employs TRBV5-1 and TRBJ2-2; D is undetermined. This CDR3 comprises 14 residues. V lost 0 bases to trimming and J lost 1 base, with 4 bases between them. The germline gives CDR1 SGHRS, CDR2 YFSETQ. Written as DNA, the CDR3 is TGCGCCAGCAGCTTGGTACTGAACACCGGGGAGCTGTTTTTT. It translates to CASSLVLNTGELFF.

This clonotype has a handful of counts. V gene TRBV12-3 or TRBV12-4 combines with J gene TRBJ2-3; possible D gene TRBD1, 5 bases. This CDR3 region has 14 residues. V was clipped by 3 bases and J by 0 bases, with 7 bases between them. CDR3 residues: CASSFGHSTDTQYF. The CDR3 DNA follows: TGTGCCAGCAGTTTCGGACACAGCACAGATACGCAGTATTTT.

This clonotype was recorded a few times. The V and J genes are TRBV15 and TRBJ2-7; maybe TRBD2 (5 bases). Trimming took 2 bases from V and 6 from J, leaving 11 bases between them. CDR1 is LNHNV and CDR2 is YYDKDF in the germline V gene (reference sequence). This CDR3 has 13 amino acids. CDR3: CATSRNGIREQYF. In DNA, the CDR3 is TGTGCCACCAGCAGAAACGGGATTCGCGAGCAGTACTTC.

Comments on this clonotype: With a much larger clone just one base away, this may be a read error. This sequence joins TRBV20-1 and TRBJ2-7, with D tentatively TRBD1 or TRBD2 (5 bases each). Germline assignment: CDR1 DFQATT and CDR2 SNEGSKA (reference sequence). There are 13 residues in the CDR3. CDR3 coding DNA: TGCGGTGCCGGGACGGGGAGCTCCTACGAGCAGTACTTC. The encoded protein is CGAGTGSSYEQYF.

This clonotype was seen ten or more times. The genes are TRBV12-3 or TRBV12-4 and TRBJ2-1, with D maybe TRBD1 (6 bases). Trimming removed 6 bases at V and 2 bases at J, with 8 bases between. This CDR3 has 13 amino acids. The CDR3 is CASRWDTYNEQFF. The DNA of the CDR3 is TGTGCCAGCAGGTGGGACACCTACAATGAGCAGTTCTTC.

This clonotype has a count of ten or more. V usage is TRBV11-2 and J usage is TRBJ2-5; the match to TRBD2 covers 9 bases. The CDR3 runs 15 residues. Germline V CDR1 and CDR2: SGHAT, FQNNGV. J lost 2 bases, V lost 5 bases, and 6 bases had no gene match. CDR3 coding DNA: TGTGCCAGCAGCCGCCCACTAGCGGGTCAAGAGACCCAGTACTTC. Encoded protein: CASSRPLAGQETQYF.

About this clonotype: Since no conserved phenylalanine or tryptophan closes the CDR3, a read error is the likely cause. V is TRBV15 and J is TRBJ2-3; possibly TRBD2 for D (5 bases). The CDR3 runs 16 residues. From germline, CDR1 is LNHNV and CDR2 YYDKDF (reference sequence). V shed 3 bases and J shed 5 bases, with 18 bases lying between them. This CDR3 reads CATSSHSYGVEDTQYS. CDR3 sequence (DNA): TGTGCCACCAGCAGTCATAGCTACGGGGTAGAAGATACGCAGTATTCT.

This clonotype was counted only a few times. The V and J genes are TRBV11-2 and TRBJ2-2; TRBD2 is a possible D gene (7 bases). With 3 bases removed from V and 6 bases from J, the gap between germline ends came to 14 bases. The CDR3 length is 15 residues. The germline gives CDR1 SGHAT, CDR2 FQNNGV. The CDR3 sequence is CASSLIGGGPGELFF. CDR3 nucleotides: TGTGCCAGCAGCTTGATTGGGGGGGGGCCCGGGGAGCTGTTTTTT.

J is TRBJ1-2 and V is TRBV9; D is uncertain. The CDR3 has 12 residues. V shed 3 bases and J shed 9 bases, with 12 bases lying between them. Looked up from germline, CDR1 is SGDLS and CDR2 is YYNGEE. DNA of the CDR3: TGTGCCAGCAGCGAAAACGATTGGAGCTACACCTTC. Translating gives CASSENDWSYTF.

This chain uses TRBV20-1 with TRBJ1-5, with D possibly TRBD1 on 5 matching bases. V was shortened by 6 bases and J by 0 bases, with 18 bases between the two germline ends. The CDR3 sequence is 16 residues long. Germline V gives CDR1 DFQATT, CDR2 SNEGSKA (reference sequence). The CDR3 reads CSARSPGGNSNQPQHF. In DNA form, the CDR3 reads TGCAGTGCCCGTTCTCCTGGGGGGAATAGCAATCAGCCCCAGCATTTT.

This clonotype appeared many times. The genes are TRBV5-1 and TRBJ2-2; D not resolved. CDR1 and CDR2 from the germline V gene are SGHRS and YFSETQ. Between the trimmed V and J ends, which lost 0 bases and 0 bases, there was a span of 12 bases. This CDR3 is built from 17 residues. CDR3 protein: CASSLAHRFANTGELFF. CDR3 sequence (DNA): TGCGCCAGCAGCTTGGCCCACAGATTCGCGAACACCGGGGAGCTGTTTTTT.

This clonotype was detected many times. This CDR3 is CAISESGRGGYEQFF. CDR3 nucleotides: TGTGCCATCAGTGAGTCCGGGCGGGGGGGCTATGAGCAGTTCTTC. J is TRBJ2-1 and V is TRBV10-3; 9 nucleotides match TRBD2. The CDR3 consists of 15 residues. Per the germline V gene, CDR1 is ENHRY and CDR2 is SYGVKD. J gave up 8 bases and V 0 bases, and 5 bases lay outside the gene matches.

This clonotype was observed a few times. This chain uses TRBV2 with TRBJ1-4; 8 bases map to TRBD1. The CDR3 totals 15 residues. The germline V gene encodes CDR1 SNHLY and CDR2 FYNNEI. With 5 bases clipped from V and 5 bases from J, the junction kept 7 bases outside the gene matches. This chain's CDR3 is CASSPSRDRNEKLFF. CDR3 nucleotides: TGTGCCAGCAGTCCGAGCCGGGACAGGAATGAAAAACTGTTTTTT.

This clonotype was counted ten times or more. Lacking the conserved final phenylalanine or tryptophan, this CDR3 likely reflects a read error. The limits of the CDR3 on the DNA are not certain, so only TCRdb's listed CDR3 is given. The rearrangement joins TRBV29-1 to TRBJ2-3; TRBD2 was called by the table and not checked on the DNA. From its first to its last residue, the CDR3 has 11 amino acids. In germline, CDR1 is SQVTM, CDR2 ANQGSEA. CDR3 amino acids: CSVEQGLAYGV.

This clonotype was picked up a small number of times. CDR3 in DNA: TGTGCCAGCAGCTTAGATCCAGGCCAAGAGACCCAGTACTTC. Residues: CASSLDPGQETQYF. V and J are TRBV7-8 and TRBJ2-5, with D unclear. The V and J ends lost 1 base and 1 base respectively, with 7 bases between them. The CDR3 has 14 residues. CDR1 and CDR2 from the germline V gene are SGHVS and FQNEAQ.

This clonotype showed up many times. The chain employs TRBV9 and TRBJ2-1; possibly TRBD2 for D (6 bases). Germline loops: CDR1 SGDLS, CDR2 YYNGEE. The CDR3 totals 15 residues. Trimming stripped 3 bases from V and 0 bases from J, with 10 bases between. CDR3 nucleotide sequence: TGTGCCAGCAGCGCCAGCGGGTCCTCCTACAATGAGCAGTTCTTC. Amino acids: CASSASGSSYNEQFF.

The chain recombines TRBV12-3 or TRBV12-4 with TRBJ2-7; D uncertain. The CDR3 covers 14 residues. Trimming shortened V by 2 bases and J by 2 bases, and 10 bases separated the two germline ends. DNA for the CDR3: TGTGCCAGCAGTTTAATCCTGAAACCCTACGAGCAGTACTTC. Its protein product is CASSLILKPYEQYF.

CDR3 loop: CASSLLTVDTRYEQYF. CDR3 coding DNA: TGTGCCAGCAGCTTACTCACAGTCGATACCCGCTACGAGCAGTACTTC. This chain joins TRBV7-8 and TRBJ2-7, with D unclear. CDR1 and CDR2 from the germline V gene are SGHVS and FQNEAQ. CDR3 size: 16 residues. Trimming removed 2 bases from V and 3 bases from J, with 17 bases in between.

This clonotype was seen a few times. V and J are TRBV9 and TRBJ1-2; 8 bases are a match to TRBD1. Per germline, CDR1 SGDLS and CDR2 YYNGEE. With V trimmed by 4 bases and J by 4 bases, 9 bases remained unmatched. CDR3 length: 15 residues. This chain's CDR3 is CASSPRQGTGYGYTF. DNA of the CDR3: TGTGCCAGCAGCCCCCGACAGGGGACGGGCTATGGCTACACCTTC. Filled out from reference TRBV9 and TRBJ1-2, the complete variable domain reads DSGVTQTPKHLITATGQRVTLRCSPRSGDLSVYWYQQSLDQGLQFLIQYYNGEERAKGNILERFSAQQFPDLHSELNLSSLELGDSALYFCASSPRQGTGYGYTFGSGTRLTVV.

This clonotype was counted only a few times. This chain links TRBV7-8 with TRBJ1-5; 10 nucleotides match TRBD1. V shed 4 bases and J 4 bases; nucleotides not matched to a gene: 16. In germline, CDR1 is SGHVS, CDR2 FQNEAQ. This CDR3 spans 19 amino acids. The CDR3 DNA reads TGTGCCAGCAGCTCGATAGCGGTCCGGGACAGGGGAGGGAATCAGCCCCAGCATTTT. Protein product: CASSSIAVRDRGGNQPQHF.

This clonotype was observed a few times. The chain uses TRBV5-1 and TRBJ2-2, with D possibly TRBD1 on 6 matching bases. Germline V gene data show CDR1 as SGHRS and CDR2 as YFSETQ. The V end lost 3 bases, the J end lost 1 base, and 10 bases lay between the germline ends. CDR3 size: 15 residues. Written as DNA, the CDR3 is TGCGCCAGCAGCTCGGGACAAATGAACACCGGGGAGCTGTTTTTT. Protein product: CASSSGQMNTGELFF.

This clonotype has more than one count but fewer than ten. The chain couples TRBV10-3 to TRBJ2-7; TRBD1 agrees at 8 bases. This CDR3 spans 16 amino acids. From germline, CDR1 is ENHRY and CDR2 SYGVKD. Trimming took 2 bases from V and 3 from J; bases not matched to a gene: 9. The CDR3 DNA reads TGTGCCATCAGTGAGATTAGGGACAGGCCCATCTACGAGCAGTACTTC. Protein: CAISEIRDRPIYEQYF.

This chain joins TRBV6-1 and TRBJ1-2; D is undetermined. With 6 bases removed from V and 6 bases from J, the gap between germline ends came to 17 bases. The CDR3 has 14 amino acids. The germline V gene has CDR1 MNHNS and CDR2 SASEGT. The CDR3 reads CASRNPGVRDGYTF. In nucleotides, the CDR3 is TGTGCCAGCAGAAACCCGGGAGTTAGGGATGGCTACACCTTC.